The next 32 T cell receptor beta chains were all read from a single sample in a study of T-cell reconstitution after alpha-beta-depleted transplantation in children. The TCRbeta library was prepared with unique molecular identifiers. From the PCR reads, TCRdb called clonotypes with MiXCR, one entry per CDR3 protein. The table records around 420,000 distinct CDR3 sequences, around 15% of them present only once. The sequencing here drew on PBMCs, mostly from graft donor cells, taken 360 days after TCRalphabeta/CD19-depleted stem cell transplant. All receptors come from a boy younger than two who had a stem cell transplant for Wiskott-Aldrich syndrome, so the T cells may come from the graft donor.

This clonotype was recorded a few times. The chain links TRBV2 to TRBJ2-7, with 7 bases that match TRBD2. Unmatched junction bases numbered 9, after V lost 6 bases and J lost 7 bases. Germline lookup yields CDR1 SNHLY and CDR2 FYNNEI. The length of the CDR3 is 13 residues. CDR3 in amino acids: CASSIRLALEQYF. For the CDR3, the DNA is TGTGCCAGCAGCATCCGACTAGCCTTGGAGCAGTACTTC.

The CDR3 loop reads CASSQRPGLSYNEQFF. CDR3 sequence (DNA): TGCGCCAGCAGCCAGCGTCCGGGACTGTCCTACAATGAGCAGTTCTTC. The chain recombines TRBV4-1 with TRBJ2-1; maybe TRBD2 (6 bases). Germline V gene sequence: CDR1 MGHRA, CDR2 YSYEKL. Deletions cut 3 bases from V and 1 base from J, with 13 bases between. CDR3 length equals 16 residues.

The chain couples TRBV6-1 to TRBJ1-5; D might be TRBD1 (5 bases). The length of the CDR3 is 13 residues. V was cut by 6 bases and J by 3 bases, with 9 bases left in between. Germline V gene data show CDR1 as MNHNS and CDR2 as SASEGT. For the CDR3, the DNA is TGTGCCAGCAGGGGGGGGTACAATCAGCCCCAGCATTTT. Its protein product is CASRGGYNQPQHF.

This clonotype was found a few times. The V gene is TRBV20-1, the J gene TRBJ2-1; 14 nucleotides align to TRBD2. Germline assignment: CDR1 DFQATT and CDR2 SNEGSKA (reference sequence). The CDR3 runs 19 residues. J gave up 3 bases and V 1 base, and 11 bases lay outside the gene matches. The CDR3 reads CSARVGRLAGGPGYNEQFF. Written as DNA, the CDR3 is TGCAGTGCTAGAGTCGGGAGACTAGCGGGAGGGCCTGGCTACAATGAGCAGTTCTTC.

This clonotype was seen only a few times. The chain is built from TRBV29-1 and TRBJ1-1; D gene uncertain. The V end lost 1 base, the J end lost 0 bases, and 12 bases lay between the germline ends. CDR1 SQVTM and CDR2 ANQGSEA come from the germline V gene. The CDR3 totals 15 residues. The DNA for the CDR3 is TGCAGCGTTGAAGGGAAACCGGGCCTGAACACTGAAGCTTTCTTT. This gives the protein CSVEGKPGLNTEAFF.

This clonotype was seen a handful of times. The genes are TRBV5-1 and TRBJ2-5; possibly TRBD1 or TRBD2 for D (5 bases each). In germline, CDR1 is SGHRS, CDR2 YFSETQ. The ends were cut back, 3 bases at V and 1 base at J, with 10 bases in the middle. This CDR3 spans 14 amino acids. This chain's CDR3 is CASSYQGVQETQYF. The CDR3 DNA follows: TGCGCCAGCAGCTATCAGGGAGTCCAAGAGACCCAGTACTTC.

This clonotype was counted only a few times. This chain uses TRBV6-5 with TRBJ1-6; the D gene is possibly TRBD1 (5 bases). The germline V gene encodes CDR1 MNHEY and CDR2 SVGAGI. This CDR3 spans 17 amino acids. V lost 6 bases and J lost 0, with 15 bases in between. Here the CDR3 DNA reads TGTGCCAGCAGACCTCGCGGGGCGAGCTCCTATAATTCACCCCTCCACTTT. Translation: CASRPRGASSYNSPLHF.

This clonotype was counted a few times. V gene TRBV18 combines with J gene TRBJ2-5, with D perhaps matching TRBD1 (5 bases). CDR3 length: 16 amino acids. The ends were cut back, 2 bases at V and 4 bases at J, with 17 bases in the middle. Germline values: CDR1 KGHSH, CDR2 LQKENI. The CDR3 sequence: CASSPTGSEWTETQYF. The CDR3 DNA reads as TGTGCCAGCTCACCAACAGGATCGGAGTGGACAGAGACCCAGTACTTC. The variable domain in full, completed from reference TRBV18 and TRBJ2-5, reads NAGVMQNPRHLVRRRGQEARLRCSPMKGHSHVYWYRQLPEEGLKFMVYLQKENIIDESGMPKERFSAEFPKEGPSILRIQQVVRGDSAAYFCASSPTGSEWTETQYFGPGTRLLVL.

This clonotype has just a few counts. The gene calls are TRBV29-1 and TRBJ1-2; D possibly corresponds to TRBD1 (5 bases). Trimming removed 5 bases at V and 4 bases at J, with 14 bases between. This CDR3 has 13 residues. CDR1 is SQVTM, CDR2 ANQGSEA, per germline. CDR3 sequence reads: CSVSNVGGYGYTF. DNA for the CDR3: TGCAGCGTTTCTAACGTGGGGGGCTATGGCTACACCTTC.

The gene calls are TRBV29-1 and TRBJ1-1; 9 bases agree with TRBD1. Germline V lookup: CDR1 SQVTM, CDR2 ANQGSEA. This CDR3 region has 13 residues. The trim removed 5 bases at V and 11 bases at J, leaving 12 bases unmatched. The CDR3 DNA sequence: TGCAGCGTTCGACTGGGGGAACAGGGGGCGGCTTTCTTT. Residues: CSVRLGEQGAAFF. Full variable domain (missing parts from reference TRBV29-1 and TRBJ1-1): SAVISQKPSRDICQRGTSLTIQCQVDSQVTMMFWYRQQPGQSLTLIATANQGSEATYESGFVIDKFPISRPNLTFSTLTVSNMSPEDSSIYLCSVRLGEQGAAFFGQGTRLTVV.

The chain recombines TRBV2 with TRBJ2-2; 9 bases fit TRBD1. This CDR3 contains 17 residues. CDR1 and CDR2 (germline): SNHLY, FYNNEI. V lost 6 bases, J lost 0 bases, and 8 bases stayed unmatched. CDR3: CASRGDRDRANTGELFF. Written as DNA, the CDR3 is TGTGCCAGCAGGGGGGACAGGGACAGAGCGAACACCGGGGAGCTGTTTTTT. Full variable domain (rest looked up from reference TRBV2 and TRBJ2-2): EPEVTQTPSHQVTQMGQEVILRCVPISNHLYFYWYRQILGQKVEFLVSFYNNEISEKSEIFDDQFSVERPDGSNFTLKIRSTKLEDSAMYFCASRGDRDRANTGELFFGEGSRLTVL.

The chain has TRBV15 and TRBJ2-6; D not certain. The CDR3 runs 14 residues. Germline-derived CDR1 and CDR2 are LNHNV and YYDKDF (reference sequence). Trimming removed 5 bases at V and 4 bases at J, with 9 bases between. The CDR3 DNA reads TGTGCCACCAGCTTAAAGGCCGGGGCCAACGTCCTGACTTTC. This codes for CATSLKAGANVLTF.

A few counts support this clonotype. The V and J genes are TRBV20-1 and TRBJ2-7; D is ambiguous. The CDR3 is 14 residues long. CDR1 is DFQATT and CDR2 is SNEGSKA in the germline V gene (reference sequence). V was clipped by 1 base and J by 7 bases, with 17 bases between them. The CDR3 sequence is CSARGSSRIHEQYF. In DNA, the CDR3 is TGCAGTGCTAGAGGGAGTAGCAGAATCCATGAGCAGTACTTC.

This clonotype has a handful of counts. Written as DNA, the CDR3 is TGTGCCAGCAGTTTACTGGGAAAGACTGAAGCTTTCTTT. This encodes CASSLLGKTEAFF. This chain links TRBV12-3 or TRBV12-4 with TRBJ1-1; D is unresolved. The CDR3 sequence is 13 residues long. Trimming cost V 2 bases and J 5 bases, with 9 bases left between them.

The chain combines TRBV12-3 or TRBV12-4 with TRBJ2-5; TRBD2 agrees at 9 bases. CDR3 length: 17 amino acids. The V and J ends lost 1 base and 1 base, in that order; junction bases with no gene match: 7. CDR3 sequence (DNA): TGTGCCAGCAGTTTAGATCTAGCGGGGCGTATCCAAGAGACCCAGTACTTC. This encodes CASSLDLAGRIQETQYF.

This chain joins TRBV4-1 and TRBJ2-5; 7 positions match TRBD1. CDR3 length equals 17 residues. Looked up from germline, CDR1 is MGHRA and CDR2 is YSYEKL. Losses at the gene ends were 4 bases for V and 4 bases for J; bases not matched to a gene: 15. In nucleotides, the CDR3 is TGCGCCAGCAGCCCTGGCCTGGGGACAGCCCCTGGAGAGACCCAGTACTTC. This gives the protein CASSPGLGTAPGETQYF.

The chain has TRBV20-1 and TRBJ2-2; 7 nucleotides match TRBD2. Germline loops: CDR1 DFQATT, CDR2 SNEGSKA (reference sequence). Trimming removed 0 bases from V and 0 bases from J; junction bases left unmatched: 4. The CDR3 contains 16 residues. CDR3 in amino acids: CSARDLRGTNTGELFF. The DNA for the CDR3 is TGCAGTGCTAGAGATCTGCGGGGGACGAACACCGGGGAGCTGTTTTTT.

This clonotype has only a few counts. The CDR3 nucleotides are TGCGCCAGCAGCCAAGGGAGGGACAGGGGCTCCTACGAGCAGTACTTC. It translates to CASSQGRDRGSYEQYF. The rearrangement links TRBV4-1 to TRBJ2-7; TRBD1 aligns across 10 bases. The CDR3 is 16 residues long. V trimming: 1 base; J trimming: 0 bases; junction bases outside the gene matches: 3. Germline lookup yields CDR1 MGHRA and CDR2 YSYEKL.

The chain recombines TRBV11-2 with TRBJ2-2; D is perhaps TRBD1 (6 bases). Between the trimmed V and J ends, which lost 1 base and 5 bases, there was a span of 17 bases. This CDR3 spans 17 amino acids. CDR1 SGHAT and CDR2 FQNNGV come from the germline V gene. The DNA for the CDR3 is TGTGCCAGCAGCTTAGTTGGACAGCGAAATAGTACCGGGGAGCTGTTTTTT. Translated: CASSLVGQRNSTGELFF.

The chain recombines TRBV6-1 with TRBJ2-2, with D perhaps matching TRBD1 (6 bases). This CDR3 is built from 14 residues. V lost 6 bases, J lost 3 bases, and 11 bases lay in between. Per germline, CDR1 MNHNS and CDR2 SASEGT. CDR3 nucleotides: TGTGCCAGCAGCGACAGGCCCGACACCGGGGAGCTGTTTTTT. This codes for CASSDRPDTGELFF.

This clonotype was recorded a few times. The rearrangement links TRBV15 to TRBJ2-2; possible D gene TRBD2, 5 bases. V lost 1 base and J 1 base, leaving 7 bases between the germline ends. The CDR3 contains 15 residues. Germline V gene lookup returns CDR1 LNHNV and CDR2 YYDKDF (reference sequence). CDR3 sequence (DNA): TGTGCCACCAGCAGAGTAGGGAGGAACACCGGGGAGCTGTTTTTT. Translation: CATSRVGRNTGELFF.

The chain joins TRBV5-1 to TRBJ1-2, with a tentative D call TRBD1 (6 bases). CDR3 size: 15 residues. The germline CDR1 and CDR2 sequences are SGHRS and YFSETQ. Between the trimmed V and J ends, which lost 4 bases and 4 bases, there was a span of 17 bases. The CDR3 DNA is TGCGCCAGCAGCCCATTGGTACAGGGAAGCTATGGCTACACCTTC. It codes for CASSPLVQGSYGYTF. Variable domain in full (rest from reference TRBV5-1 and TRBJ1-2): KAGVTQTPRYLIKTRGQQVTLSCSPISGHRSVSWYQQTPGQGLQFLFEYFSETQRNKGNFPGRFSGRQFSNSRSEMNVSTLELGDSALYLCASSPLVQGSYGYTFGSGTRLTVV.

The chain carries TRBV4-2 and TRBJ2-5; TRBD1 matches at 7 bases. The CDR3 is 18 amino acids. Germline loops: CDR1 LGHNA, CDR2 YNFKEQ. V lost 0 bases to trimming and J lost 3 bases; unmatched junction nucleotides: 13. Here the CDR3 DNA reads TGTGCCAGCAGCCAAGAAGAGTTCGGGACAGTATTGGAAGAGACCCAGTACTTC. Protein product: CASSQEEFGTVLEETQYF.

A few counts support this clonotype. The chain couples TRBV24-1 to TRBJ2-6; D might be TRBD1 (5 bases). This CDR3 region has 17 residues. Germline CDR1 is KGHDR and CDR2 is SFDVKD. The ends were cut back, 6 bases at V and 4 bases at J, with 18 bases in the middle. The CDR3 loop reads CATSQPAGSAGANVLTF. CDR3 nucleotide sequence: TGTGCCACCAGTCAACCGGCAGGGTCGGCAGGGGCCAACGTCCTGACTTTC.

This chain links TRBV7-6 with TRBJ1-1, with D perhaps TRBD1 (5 bases). The CDR3 contains 13 residues. From germline, CDR1 is SGHVS and CDR2 FNYEAQ. Trimming stripped 0 bases from V and 7 bases from J, with 9 bases between. In DNA form, the CDR3 reads TGTGCCAGCAGCTTAGCCACAGGTGTTGAAGCTTTCTTT. The encoded protein is CASSLATGVEAFF. The whole variable domain, filled in from reference TRBV7-6 and TRBJ1-1, reads GAGVSQSPRYKVTKRGQDVALRCDPISGHVSLYWYRQALGQGPEFLTYFNYEAQQDKSGLPNDRFSAERPEGSISTLTIQRTEQRDSAMYRCASSLATGVEAFFGQGTRLTVV.

Ten or more counts support this clonotype. The chain uses TRBV5-1 and TRBJ2-7, with D maybe TRBD2 (7 bases). Germline V gives CDR1 SGHRS, CDR2 YFSETQ. V lost 5 bases to trimming and J lost 2 bases, with 11 bases between them. The CDR3 has 13 amino acids. This CDR3 is CASRKGGTYEQYF. CDR3 coding DNA: TGCGCCAGCAGAAAGGGGGGGACCTACGAGCAGTACTTC. Variable domain in full (rest from reference TRBV5-1 and TRBJ2-7): KAGVTQTPRYLIKTRGQQVTLSCSPISGHRSVSWYQQTPGQGLQFLFEYFSETQRNKGNFPGRFSGRQFSNSRSEMNVSTLELGDSALYLCASRKGGTYEQYFGPGTRLTVT.

The rearrangement uses TRBV29-1 and TRBJ2-7; the D gene is possibly TRBD2 (6 bases). Germline CDR1 reads SQVTM; CDR2 reads ANQGSEA. The CDR3 has 13 residues. Deletions cut 7 bases from V and 4 bases from J, with 17 bases between. The CDR3 sequence is CSATGLGGYEQYF. In nucleotides, the CDR3 is TGCAGCGCTACAGGCTTGGGGGGATACGAGCAGTACTTC.

This clonotype has only one observation. The junction does not match germline at one end; this may be a read error. V gene TRBV2 combines with J gene TRBJ1-5; 9 bases line up with TRBD1. The germline V gene has CDR1 SNHLY and CDR2 FYNNEI. The CDR3 is made up of 17 amino acids. The CDR3 reads CAISLLIRRDRDQPQHF. The CDR3 DNA reads as TGTGCCATCAGTTTATTAATTCGCCGGGACAGGGACCAGCCCCAGCATTTT.

This clonotype turned up a few times. The CDR3 sequence: CASKIDRAYEQYF. The CDR3 coding sequence is TGTGCCAGCAAAATCGACAGGGCCTACGAGCAGTACTTC. V is TRBV12-3 or TRBV12-4 and J is TRBJ2-7; the match to TRBD1 covers 7 bases. The junction had 5 bases not matched to a gene; V was cut back by 7 bases and J by 2 bases. The CDR3 consists of 13 residues.

A few counts support this clonotype. This CDR3 is CASRVPNQPQHF. CDR3 nucleotide sequence: TGTGCCAGCAGGGTACCCAATCAGCCCCAGCATTTT. The V gene is TRBV2, the J gene TRBJ1-5, with D uncertain. The CDR3 spans 12 residues. Trimming left V 6 bases short and J 3 bases short, with 6 bases between. Germline V gene sequence: CDR1 SNHLY, CDR2 FYNNEI. The variable domain in full, completed from reference TRBV2 and TRBJ1-5, reads EPEVTQTPSHQVTQMGQEVILRCVPISNHLYFYWYRQILGQKVEFLVSFYNNEISEKSEIFDDQFSVERPDGSNFTLKIRSTKLEDSAMYFCASRVPNQPQHFGDGTRLSIL.

The rearrangement links TRBV3-1 to TRBJ2-3; TRBD2 might be the D (6 bases). Germline V gene data show CDR1 as LGHDT and CDR2 as YNNKEL (reference sequence). Trimming cost V 4 bases and J 0 bases, with 17 bases left between them. This CDR3 is 17 amino acids long. The CDR3, as DNA: TGTGCCAGCAGCCGAGGGGACTTTCGATGGAGCACAGATACGCAGTATTTT. Residues: CASSRGDFRWSTDTQYF.

The chain is built from TRBV5-6 and TRBJ2-1, with a weak D call TRBD2 (5 bases). CDR1 and CDR2 from the germline V gene are SGHDT and YYEEEE. Trimming took 2 bases from V and 7 from J, leaving 7 bases between them. CDR3 length: 12 amino acids. The CDR3, as DNA: TGTGCCAGCAGCTTTCTAGCTAATGAGCAGTTCTTC. It is translated as CASSFLANEQFF. Combining the CDR3 with reference TRBV5-6 and TRBJ2-1 gives the whole variable domain DAGVTQSPTHLIKTRGQQVTLRCSPKSGHDTVSWYQQALGQGPQFIFQYYEEEERQRGNFPDRFSGHQFPNYSSELNVNALLLGDSALYLCASSFLANEQFFGPGTRLTVL.